The source of this TCR beta chain is a study of cytomegalovirus exposure and HLA in healthy donors. Study context: Sequencing of 180 million or so T cells in an earlier analysis found 95 million to 120 million unique TCR beta sequences. The study's findings and limits: CMV serostatus alone was available as immune exposure information. TCR beta chain V- and J-gene trimming was linked, in a later analysis, to a missense variant in DCLRE1C. Segments of the TCR beta V type were, in most cases, productive about 90% or about 30% of the time in an earlier analysis.

Concerning this clone itself: What it recognizes is unknown.

This CDR3 comprises 16 residues. Researchers ran the PCR with 60 Vbeta and 13 Jbeta primers. Only in-frame clones appear in the TCRdb table, and some are missing; sequencing was by immunoSEQ multiplex PCR. The profile shows about 130,000 clones, around 81% of them singletons. The clonotype comes from a man younger than 35 in good health and CMV-seronegative. Sample: PBMCs. This chain connects TRBV21-1 to TRBJ1-5; the DNA was not compared with TRBD1, the D call given in the table. TRBV21-1 is a listed pseudogene. This CDR3 is CASSKSPIDRDQPQHF. The CDR3 DNA follows: TGTGCCAGCAGCAAAAGTCCAATAGACAGAGATCAGCCCCAGCATTTT.